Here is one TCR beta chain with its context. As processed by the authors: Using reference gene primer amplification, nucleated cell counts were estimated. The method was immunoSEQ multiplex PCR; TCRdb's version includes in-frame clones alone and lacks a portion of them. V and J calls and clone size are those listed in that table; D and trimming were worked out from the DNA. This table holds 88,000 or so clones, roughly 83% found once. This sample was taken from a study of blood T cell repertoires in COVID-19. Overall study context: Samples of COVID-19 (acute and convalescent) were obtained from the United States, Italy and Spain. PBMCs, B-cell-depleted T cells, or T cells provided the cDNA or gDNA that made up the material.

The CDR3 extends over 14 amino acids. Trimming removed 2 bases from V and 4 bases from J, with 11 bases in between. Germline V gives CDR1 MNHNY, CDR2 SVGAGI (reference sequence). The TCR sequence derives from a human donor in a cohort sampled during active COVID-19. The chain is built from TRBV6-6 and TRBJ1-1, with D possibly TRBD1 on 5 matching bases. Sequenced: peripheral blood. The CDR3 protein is CASSYAGHTTEAFF. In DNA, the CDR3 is TGTGCCAGCAGTTACGCAGGGCATACCACTGAAGCTTTCTTT.